This paragraph reports one T cell receptor (beta chain). The antigen is unknown. This may come from a read error, since a much larger clone is one base off. TCRdb itself ran the RACE reads through MiXCR, one entry per CDR3 protein. Of about 45,000 distinct CDR3 sequences listed, roughly 4.2% are singletons. These data come from a study of human T cells and chemical hapten exposure. Overall study results and limits: TCRs exceeding 1 in 1000 frequency stayed unchanged with DPC sensitization.

The germline V and J ends were trimmed by 10 bases and 5 bases, with 17 bases remaining between them. Germline V gene data show CDR1 as SNHLY and CDR2 as FYNNEI. The CDR3 totals 14 residues. The time point was: healthy volunteer bleed at 2 weeks. It was unfractionated whole blood from which total RNA was extracted. The sequence was obtained from a human donor in good health. Some clones in this sample may be carry-over from other donors' samples. The chain joins TRBV2 to TRBJ1-4; unclear D gene. Material: whole blood. The CDR3 loop is CAISPRVPNEKLFF. CDR3 nucleotide sequence: TGTGCCATCAGCCCCCGGGTTCCGAATGAAAAACTGTTTTTT.